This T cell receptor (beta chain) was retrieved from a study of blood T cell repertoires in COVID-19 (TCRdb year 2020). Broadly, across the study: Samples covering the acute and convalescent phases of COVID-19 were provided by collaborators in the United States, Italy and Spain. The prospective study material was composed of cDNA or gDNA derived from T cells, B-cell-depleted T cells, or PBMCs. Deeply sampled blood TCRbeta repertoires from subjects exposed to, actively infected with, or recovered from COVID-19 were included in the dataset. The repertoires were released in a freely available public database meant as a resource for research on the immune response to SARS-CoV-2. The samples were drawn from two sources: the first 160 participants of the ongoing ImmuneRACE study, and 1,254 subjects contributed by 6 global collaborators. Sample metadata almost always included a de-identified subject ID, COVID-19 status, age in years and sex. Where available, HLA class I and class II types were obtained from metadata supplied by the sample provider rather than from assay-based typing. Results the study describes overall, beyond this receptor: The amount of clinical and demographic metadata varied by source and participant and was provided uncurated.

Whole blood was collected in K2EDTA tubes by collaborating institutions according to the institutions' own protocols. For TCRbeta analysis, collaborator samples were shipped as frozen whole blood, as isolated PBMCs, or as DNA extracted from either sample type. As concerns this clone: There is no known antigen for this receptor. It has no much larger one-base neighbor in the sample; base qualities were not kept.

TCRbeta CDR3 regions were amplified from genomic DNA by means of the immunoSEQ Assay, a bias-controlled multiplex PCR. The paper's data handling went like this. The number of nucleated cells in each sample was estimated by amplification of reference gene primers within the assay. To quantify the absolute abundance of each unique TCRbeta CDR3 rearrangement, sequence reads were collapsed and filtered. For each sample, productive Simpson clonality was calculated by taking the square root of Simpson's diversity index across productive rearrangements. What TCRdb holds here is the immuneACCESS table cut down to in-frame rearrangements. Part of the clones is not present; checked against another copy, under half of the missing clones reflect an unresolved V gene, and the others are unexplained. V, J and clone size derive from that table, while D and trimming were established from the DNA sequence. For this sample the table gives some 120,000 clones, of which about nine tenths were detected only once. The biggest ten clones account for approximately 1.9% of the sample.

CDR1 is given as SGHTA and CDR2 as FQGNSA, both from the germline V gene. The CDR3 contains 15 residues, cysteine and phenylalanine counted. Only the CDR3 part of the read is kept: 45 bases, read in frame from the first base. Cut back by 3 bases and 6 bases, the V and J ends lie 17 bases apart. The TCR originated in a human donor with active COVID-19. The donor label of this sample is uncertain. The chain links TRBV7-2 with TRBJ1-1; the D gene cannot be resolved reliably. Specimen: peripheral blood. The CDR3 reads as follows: CASSFGGSLFAEAFF. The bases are TGTGCCAGCAGCTTTGGAGGGAGTCTCTTTGCTGAAGCTTTCTTT. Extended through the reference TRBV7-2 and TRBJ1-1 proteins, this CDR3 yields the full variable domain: GAGVSQSPSNKVTEKGKDVELRCDPISGHTALYWYRQSLGQGLEFLIYFQGNSAPDKSGLPSDRFSAERTGGSVSTLTIQRTQQEDSAVYLCASSFGGSLFAEAFFGQGTRLTVV.